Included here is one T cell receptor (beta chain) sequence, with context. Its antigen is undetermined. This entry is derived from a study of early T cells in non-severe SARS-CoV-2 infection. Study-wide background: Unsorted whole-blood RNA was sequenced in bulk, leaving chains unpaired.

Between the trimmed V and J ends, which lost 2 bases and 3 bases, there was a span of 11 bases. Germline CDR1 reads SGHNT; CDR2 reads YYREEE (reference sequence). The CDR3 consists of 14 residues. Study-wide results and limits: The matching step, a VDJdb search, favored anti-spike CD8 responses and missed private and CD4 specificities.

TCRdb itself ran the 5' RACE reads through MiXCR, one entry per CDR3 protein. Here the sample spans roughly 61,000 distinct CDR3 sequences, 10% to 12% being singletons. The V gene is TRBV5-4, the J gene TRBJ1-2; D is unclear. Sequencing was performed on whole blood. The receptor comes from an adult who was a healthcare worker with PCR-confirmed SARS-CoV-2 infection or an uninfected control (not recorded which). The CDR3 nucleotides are TGTGCCAGCAGCTTAAGAACGTCCCACTATGGCTACACCTTC. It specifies CASSLRTSHYGYTF.